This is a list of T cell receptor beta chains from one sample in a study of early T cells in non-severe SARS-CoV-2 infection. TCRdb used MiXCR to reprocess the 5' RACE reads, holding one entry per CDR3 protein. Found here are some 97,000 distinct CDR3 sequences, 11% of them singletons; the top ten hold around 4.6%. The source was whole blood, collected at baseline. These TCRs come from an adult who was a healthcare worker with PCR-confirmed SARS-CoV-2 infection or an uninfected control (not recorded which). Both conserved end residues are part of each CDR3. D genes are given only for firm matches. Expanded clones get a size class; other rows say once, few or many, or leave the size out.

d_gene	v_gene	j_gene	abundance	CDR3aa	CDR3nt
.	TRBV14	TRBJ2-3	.	CASSQVGQKSTDTQYF	TGTGCCAGCAGCCAAGTCGGACAAAAAAGCACAGATACGCAGTATTTT
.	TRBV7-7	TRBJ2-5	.	CASSLSSTPETQYF	TGTGCCAGCAGCTTGTCCTCTACCCCAGAGACCCAGTACTTC
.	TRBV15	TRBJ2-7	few	CATSRRDKTEEQYF	TGTGCCACCAGCAGACGTGACAAGACAGAAGAGCAGTACTTC
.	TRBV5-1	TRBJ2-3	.	CASSLGLTPSTDTQYF	TGCGCCAGCAGCTTGGGACTAACCCCTAGCACAGATACGCAGTATTTT
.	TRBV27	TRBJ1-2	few	CASSFKGVGGYTF	TGTGCCAGCAGTTTTAAAGGGGTGGGTGGCTACACCTTC
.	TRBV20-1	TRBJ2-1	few	CSASYPTRGLGDEQFF	TGCAGTGCTAGTTATCCAACTAGAGGCCTAGGCGATGAGCAGTTCTTC
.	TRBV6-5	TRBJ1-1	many	CASSYSGGTTEAFF	TGTGCCAGCAGTTACAGTGGAGGTACCACTGAAGCTTTCTTT
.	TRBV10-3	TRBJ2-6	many	CAISDPTVSGANVLTF	TGTGCCATCAGTGACCCCACCGTCTCTGGGGCCAACGTCCTGACTTTC
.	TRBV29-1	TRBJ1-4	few	CSVQIPTLFNSTNEKLFF	TGCAGCGTTCAAATCCCGACTTTGTTTAATTCCACTAATGAAAAACTGTTTTTT
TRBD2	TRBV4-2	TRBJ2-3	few	CASSQGAGVWNTQYF	TGTGCCAGCAGCCAAGGAGCGGGGGTCTGGAATACGCAGTATTTT
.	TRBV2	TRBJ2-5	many	CASSGGYGETQYF	TGTGCCAGCAGTGGAGGTTACGGAGAGACCCAGTACTTC
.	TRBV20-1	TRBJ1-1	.	CSAIQGFTDTEAFF	TGCAGTGCTATACAAGGGTTCACGGACACTGAAGCTTTCTTT
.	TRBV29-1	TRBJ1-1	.	CSVDPGNTEAFF	TGCAGCGTTGATCCAGGGAACACTGAAGCTTTCTTT
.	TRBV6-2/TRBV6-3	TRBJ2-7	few	CASSYPPSAPAYYEQYF	TGTGCCAGCAGTTATCCTCCATCGGCGCCAGCCTACTACGAGCAGTACTTC
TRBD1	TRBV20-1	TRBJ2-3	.	CSASSAGTGVRDTQYF	TGCAGTGCTAGCAGCGCAGGGACAGGTGTACGAGATACGCAGTATTTT
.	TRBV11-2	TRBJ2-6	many	CASSLAGQRGANVLTF	TGTGCCAGCAGCTTAGCGGGGCAGAGAGGGGCCAACGTCCTGACTTTC
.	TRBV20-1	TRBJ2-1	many	CSATGQNTYNEQFF	TGCAGTGCTACCGGACAGAACACCTACAATGAGCAGTTCTTC
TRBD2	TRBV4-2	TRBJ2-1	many	CASSLETSGYNEQFF	TGTGCCAGCAGCCTTGAGACTAGCGGATACAATGAGCAGTTCTTC
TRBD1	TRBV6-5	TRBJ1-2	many	CASSYETGGRIYGYTF	TGTGCCAGCAGTTACGAGACAGGGGGAAGGATCTATGGCTACACCTTC
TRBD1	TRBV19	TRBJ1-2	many	CASSTGTGHGYTF	TGTGCCAGTAGTACAGGGACAGGCCATGGCTACACCTTC
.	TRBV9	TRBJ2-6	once	CASSVEVASGAGANVLTF	TGTGCCAGCAGCGTAGAAGTTGCGTCGGGGGCTGGGGCCAACGTCCTGACTTTC
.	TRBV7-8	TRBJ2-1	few	CASSLAGDLYNEQFF	TGTGCCAGCAGCTTAGCGGGGGACCTCTACAATGAGCAGTTCTTC
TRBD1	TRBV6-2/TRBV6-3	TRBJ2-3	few	CASSYGTGGPQYF	TGTGCCAGCAGTTACGGGACAGGGGGTCCGCAGTATTTT
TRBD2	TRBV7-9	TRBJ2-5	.	CASSVGTSGGPQETQYF	TGTGCCAGCAGCGTCGGGACTAGCGGGGGCCCCCAAGAGACCCAGTACTTC
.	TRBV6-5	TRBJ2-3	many	CASSRTISTDTQYF	TGTGCCAGCAGCCGGACTATTAGCACAGATACGCAGTATTTT
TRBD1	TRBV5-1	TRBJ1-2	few	CASSLNEGQGSGYTF	TGCGCCAGCAGCTTGAACGAAGGACAGGGGTCTGGCTACACCTTC
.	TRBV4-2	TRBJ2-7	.	CASSQEVGPSSYEQYF	TGTGCCAGCAGCCAAGAGGTCGGGCCTAGCTCCTACGAGCAGTACTTC
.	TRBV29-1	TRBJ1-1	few	CSVENIEAFF	TGCAGCGTTGAAAACATTGAAGCTTTCTTT
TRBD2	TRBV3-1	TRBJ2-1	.	CASSQPLAGGYNEQFF	TGTGCCAGCAGCCAACCTCTAGCGGGGGGTTACAATGAGCAGTTCTTC
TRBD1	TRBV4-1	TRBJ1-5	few	CASSQETGNQPQHF	TGCGCCAGCAGCCAAGAGACAGGGAATCAGCCCCAGCATTTT
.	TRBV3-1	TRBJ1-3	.	CASSPWTYSENTIYF	TGTGCCAGCAGCCCTTGGACGTACTCTGAAAACACCATATATTTT
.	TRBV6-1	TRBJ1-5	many	CASSEVAARLNQPQHF	TGTGCCAGCAGTGAAGTGGCAGCACGCCTCAATCAGCCCCAGCATTTT